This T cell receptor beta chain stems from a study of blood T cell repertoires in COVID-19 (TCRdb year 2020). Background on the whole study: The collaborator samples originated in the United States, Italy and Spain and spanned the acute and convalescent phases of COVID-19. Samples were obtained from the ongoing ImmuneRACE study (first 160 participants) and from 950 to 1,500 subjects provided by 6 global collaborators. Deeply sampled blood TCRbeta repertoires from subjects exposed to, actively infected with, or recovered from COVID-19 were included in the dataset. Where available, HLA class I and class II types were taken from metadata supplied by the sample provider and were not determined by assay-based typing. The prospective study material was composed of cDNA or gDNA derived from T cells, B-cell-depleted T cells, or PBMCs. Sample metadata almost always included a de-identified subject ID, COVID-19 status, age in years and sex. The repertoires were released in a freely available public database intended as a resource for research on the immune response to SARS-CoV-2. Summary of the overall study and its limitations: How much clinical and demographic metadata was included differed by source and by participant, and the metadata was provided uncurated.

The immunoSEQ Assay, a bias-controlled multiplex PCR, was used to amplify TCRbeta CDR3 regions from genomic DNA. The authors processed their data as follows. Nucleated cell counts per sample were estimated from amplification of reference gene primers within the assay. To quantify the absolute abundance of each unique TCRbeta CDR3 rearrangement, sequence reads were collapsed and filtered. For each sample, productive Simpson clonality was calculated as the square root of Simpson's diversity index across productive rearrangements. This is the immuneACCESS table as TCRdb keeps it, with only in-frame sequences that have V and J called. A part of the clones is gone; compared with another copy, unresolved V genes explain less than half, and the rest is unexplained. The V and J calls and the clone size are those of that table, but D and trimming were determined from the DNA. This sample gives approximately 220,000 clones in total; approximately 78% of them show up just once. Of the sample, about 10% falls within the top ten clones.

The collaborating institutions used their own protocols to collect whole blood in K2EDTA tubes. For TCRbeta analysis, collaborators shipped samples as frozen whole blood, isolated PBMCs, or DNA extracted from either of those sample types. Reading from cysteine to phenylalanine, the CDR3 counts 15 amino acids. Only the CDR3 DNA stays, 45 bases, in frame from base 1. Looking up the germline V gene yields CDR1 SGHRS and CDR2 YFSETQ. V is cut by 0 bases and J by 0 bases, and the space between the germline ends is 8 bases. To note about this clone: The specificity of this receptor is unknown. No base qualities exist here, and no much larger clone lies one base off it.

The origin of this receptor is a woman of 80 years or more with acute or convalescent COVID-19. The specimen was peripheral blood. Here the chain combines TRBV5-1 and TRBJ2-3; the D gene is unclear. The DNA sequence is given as TGCGCCAGCAGCTTGGGGCGGTCGAGCACAGATACGCAGTATTTT. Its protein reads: CASSLGRSSTDTQYF.